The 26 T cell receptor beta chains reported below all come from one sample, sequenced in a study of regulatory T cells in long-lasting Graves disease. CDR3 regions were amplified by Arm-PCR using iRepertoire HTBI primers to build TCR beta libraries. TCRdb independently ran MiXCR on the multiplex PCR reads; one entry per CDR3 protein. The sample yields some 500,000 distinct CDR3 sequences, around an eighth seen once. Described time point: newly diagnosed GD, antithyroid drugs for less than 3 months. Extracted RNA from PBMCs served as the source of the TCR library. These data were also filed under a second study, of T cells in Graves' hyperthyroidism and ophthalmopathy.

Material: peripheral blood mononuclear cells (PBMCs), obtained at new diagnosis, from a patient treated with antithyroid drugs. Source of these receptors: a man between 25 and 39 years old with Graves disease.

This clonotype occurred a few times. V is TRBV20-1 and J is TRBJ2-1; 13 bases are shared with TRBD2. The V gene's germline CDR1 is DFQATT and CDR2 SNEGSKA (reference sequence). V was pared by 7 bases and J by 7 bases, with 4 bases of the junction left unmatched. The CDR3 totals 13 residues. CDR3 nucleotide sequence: TGCAGTGGGCGGACTAGCGGGAGAAATGAGCAGTTCTTC. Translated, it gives CSGRTSGRNEQFF.

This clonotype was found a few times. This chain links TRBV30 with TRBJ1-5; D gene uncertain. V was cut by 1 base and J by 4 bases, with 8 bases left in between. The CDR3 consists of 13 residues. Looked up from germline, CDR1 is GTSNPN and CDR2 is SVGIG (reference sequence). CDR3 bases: TGTGCCTGGAGTGACGACGGAAATCAGCCCCAGCATTTT. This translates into CAWSDDGNQPQHF.

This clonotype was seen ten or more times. The CDR3 protein is CASSLDSSWSGYGYTF. In DNA form, the CDR3 reads TGTGCCAGCAGCCTGGACAGCTCCTGGAGTGGTTATGGCTACACCTTC. V usage is TRBV7-9 and J usage is TRBJ1-2; tentative D call: TRBD1 (6 bases). The germline V gene has CDR1 SEHNR and CDR2 FQNEAQ (reference sequence). Trimming stripped 5 bases from V and 5 bases from J, with 21 bases between. This CDR3 contains 16 residues.

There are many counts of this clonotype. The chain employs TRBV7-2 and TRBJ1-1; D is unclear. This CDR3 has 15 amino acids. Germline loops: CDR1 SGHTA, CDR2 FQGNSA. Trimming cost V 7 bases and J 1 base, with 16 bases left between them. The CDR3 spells CASNSPRITNTEAFF. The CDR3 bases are TGTGCCAGCAACAGTCCCCGAATCACGAACACTGAAGCTTTCTTT.

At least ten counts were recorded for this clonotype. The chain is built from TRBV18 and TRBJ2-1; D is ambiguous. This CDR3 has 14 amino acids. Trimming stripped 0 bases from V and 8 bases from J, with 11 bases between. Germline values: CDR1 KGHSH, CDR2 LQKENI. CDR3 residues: CASSPPGLSHEQFF. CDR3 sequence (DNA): TGTGCCAGCTCACCACCCGGGCTTTCCCATGAGCAGTTCTTC.

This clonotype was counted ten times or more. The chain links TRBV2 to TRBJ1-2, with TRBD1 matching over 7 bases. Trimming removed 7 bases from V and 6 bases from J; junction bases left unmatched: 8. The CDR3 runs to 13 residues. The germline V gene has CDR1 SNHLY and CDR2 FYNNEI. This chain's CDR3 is CASMGGGMHGYTF. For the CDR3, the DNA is TGTGCCAGCATGGGAGGGGGCATGCATGGCTACACCTTC.

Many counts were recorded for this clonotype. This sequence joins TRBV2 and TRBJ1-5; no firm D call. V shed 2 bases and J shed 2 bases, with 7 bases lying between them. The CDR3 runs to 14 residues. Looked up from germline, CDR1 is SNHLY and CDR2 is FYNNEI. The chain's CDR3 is CASSEMRGNQPQHF. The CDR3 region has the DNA TGTGCCAGCAGTGAAATGAGGGGCAATCAGCCCCAGCATTTT.

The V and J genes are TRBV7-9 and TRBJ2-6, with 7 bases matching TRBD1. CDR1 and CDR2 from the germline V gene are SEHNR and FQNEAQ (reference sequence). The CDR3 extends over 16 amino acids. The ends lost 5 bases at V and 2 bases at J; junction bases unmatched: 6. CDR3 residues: CASSPRQGAGANVLTF. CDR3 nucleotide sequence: TGTGCCAGCAGCCCCAGACAGGGTGCTGGGGCCAACGTCCTGACTTTC.

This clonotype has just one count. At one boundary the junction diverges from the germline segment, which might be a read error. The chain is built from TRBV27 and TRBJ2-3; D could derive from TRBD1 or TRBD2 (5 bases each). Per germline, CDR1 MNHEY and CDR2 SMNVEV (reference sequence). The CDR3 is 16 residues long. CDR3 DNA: TGTGCCAGCAGTTTATATCCTAGCCGTTACACAGGTACGCAGTATTTT. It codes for CASSLYPSRYTGTQYF.

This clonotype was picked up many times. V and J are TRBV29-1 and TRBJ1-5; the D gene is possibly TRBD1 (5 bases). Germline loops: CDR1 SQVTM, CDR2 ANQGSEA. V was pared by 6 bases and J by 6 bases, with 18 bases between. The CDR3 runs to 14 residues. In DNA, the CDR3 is TGCAGCGTGAGTGGGGTGAGGGGTCTTCAGCCCCAGCATTTT. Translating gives CSVSGVRGLQPQHF.

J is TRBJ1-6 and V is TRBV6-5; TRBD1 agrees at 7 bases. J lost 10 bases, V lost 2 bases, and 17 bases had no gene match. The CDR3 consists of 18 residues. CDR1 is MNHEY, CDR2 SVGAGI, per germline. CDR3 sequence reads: CASSYLYRGRERRSPLHF. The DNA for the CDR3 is TGTGCCAGCAGTTACCTATACAGGGGCCGCGAAAGAAGGTCACCCCTCCACTTT.

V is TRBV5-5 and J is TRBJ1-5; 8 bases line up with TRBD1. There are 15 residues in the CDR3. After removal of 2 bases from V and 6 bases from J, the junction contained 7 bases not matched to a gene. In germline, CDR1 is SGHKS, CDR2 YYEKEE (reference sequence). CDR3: CASSLEDRASQPQHF. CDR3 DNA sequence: TGTGCCAGCAGCTTAGAGGACAGGGCTAGTCAGCCCCAGCATTTT.

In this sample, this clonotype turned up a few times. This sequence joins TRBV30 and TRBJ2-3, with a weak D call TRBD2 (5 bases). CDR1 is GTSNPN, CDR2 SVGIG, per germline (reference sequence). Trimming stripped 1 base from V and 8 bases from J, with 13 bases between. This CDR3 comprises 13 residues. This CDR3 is CAWSAYVGGTQYF. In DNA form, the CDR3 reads TGTGCCTGGAGTGCGTACGTCGGAGGTACGCAGTATTTT.

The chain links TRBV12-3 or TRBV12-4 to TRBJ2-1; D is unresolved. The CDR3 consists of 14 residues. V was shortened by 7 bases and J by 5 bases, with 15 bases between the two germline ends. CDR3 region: CASKIKHVNNEQFF. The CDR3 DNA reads TGTGCCAGCAAAATTAAGCACGTCAACAATGAGCAGTTCTTC.

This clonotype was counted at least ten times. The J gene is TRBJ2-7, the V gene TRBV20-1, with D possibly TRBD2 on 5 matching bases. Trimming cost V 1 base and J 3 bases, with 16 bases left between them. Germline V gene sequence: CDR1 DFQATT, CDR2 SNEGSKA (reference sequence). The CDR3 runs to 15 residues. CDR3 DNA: TGCAGTGCTAGAGCCCCCCGGACTGCAAACTACGAGCAGTACTTC. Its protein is CSARAPRTANYEQYF.

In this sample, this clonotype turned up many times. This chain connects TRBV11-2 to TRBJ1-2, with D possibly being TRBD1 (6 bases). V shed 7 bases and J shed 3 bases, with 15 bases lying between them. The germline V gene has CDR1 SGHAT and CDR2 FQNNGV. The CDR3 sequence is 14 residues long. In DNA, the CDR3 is TGTGCCAGCAACCCGGGACAAGGACACTATGGCTACACCTTC. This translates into CASNPGQGHYGYTF.

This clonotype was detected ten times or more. The CDR3 bases are TGTGCCAGCAGCCCTACGCGGGATACGCAGTATTTT. Amino acid sequence: CASSPTRDTQYF. The rearrangement links TRBV12-3 or TRBV12-4 to TRBJ2-3; D is ambiguous. This CDR3 has 12 residues. Between the trimmed V and J ends, which lost 6 bases and 6 bases, there was a span of 10 bases.

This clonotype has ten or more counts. This CDR3 reads CSASPRDNEQFF. The DNA for the CDR3 is TGCAGTGCTAGCCCCAGGGACAATGAGCAGTTCTTC. The rearrangement joins TRBV20-1 to TRBJ2-1, with D tentatively TRBD1 (5 bases). Germline CDR1 reads DFQATT; CDR2 reads SNEGSKA (reference sequence). There are 12 residues in the CDR3. Deletions cut 3 bases from V and 5 bases from J, with 8 bases between.

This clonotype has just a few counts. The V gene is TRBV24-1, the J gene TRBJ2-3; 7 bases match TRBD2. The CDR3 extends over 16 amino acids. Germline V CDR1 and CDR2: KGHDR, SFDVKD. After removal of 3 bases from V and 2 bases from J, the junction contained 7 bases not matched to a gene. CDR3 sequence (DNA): TGTGCCACCAGTGATCCCAGCGGGGACGACACAGATACGCAGTATTTT. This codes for CATSDPSGDDTDTQYF.

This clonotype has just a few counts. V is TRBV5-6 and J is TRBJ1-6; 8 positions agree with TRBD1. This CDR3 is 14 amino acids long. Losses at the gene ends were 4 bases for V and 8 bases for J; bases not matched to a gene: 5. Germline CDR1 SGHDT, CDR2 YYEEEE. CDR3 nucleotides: TGTGCCAGCAGCGTAACGACAGGGGATTCACCCCTCCACTTT. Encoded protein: CASSVTTGDSPLHF.

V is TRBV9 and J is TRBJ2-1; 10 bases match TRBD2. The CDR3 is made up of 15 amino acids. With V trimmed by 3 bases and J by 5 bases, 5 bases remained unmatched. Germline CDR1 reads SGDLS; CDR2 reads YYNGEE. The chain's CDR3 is CASSGAGGLNNEQFF. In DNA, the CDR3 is TGTGCCAGCAGCGGAGCGGGAGGGCTCAACAATGAGCAGTTCTTC.

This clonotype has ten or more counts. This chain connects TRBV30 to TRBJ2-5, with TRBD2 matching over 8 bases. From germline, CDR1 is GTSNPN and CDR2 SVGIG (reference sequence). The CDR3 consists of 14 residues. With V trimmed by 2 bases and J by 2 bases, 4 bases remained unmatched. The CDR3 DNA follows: TGTGCCTGGAGTAGGACTAGCACACAAGAGACCCAGTACTTC. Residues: CAWSRTSTQETQYF.

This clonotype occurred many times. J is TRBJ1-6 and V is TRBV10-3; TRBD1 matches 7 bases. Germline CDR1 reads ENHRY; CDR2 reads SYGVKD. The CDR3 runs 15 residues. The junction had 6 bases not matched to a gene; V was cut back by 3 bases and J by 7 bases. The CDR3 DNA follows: TGTGCCATCAGTGAAACGACAGGGCCGAATTCACCCCTCCACTTT. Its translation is CAISETTGPNSPLHF.

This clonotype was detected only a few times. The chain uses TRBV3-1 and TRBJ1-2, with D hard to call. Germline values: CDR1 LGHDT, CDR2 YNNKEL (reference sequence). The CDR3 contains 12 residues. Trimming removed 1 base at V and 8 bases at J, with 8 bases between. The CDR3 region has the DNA TGTGCCAGCAGCCAAGTAAGGGAAGGCTACACCTTC. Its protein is CASSQVREGYTF.

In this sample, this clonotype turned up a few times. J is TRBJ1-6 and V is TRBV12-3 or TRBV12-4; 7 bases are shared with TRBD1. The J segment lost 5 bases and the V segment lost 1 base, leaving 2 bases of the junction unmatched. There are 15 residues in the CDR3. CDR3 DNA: TGTGCCAGCAGTTTAGGACAGGGAGATAATTCACCCCTCCACTTT. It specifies CASSLGQGDNSPLHF.

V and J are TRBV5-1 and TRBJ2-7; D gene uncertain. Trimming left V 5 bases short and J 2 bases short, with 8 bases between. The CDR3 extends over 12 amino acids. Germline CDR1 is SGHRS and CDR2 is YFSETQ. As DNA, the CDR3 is TGCGCCAGCAGAGGTGATACCTACGAGCAGTACTTC. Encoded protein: CASRGDTYEQYF.